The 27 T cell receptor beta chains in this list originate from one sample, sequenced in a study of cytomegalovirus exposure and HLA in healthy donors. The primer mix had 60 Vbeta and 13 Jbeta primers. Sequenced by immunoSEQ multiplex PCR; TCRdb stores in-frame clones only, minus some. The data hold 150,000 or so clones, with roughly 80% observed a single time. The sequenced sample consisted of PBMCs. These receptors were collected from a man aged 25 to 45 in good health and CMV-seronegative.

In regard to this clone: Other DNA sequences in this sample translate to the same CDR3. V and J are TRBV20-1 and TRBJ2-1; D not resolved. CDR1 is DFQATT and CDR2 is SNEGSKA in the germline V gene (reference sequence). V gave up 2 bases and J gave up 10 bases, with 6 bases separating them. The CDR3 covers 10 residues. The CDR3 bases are TGCAGTGCTAGAACGCGGGAGCAGTTCTTC. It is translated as CSARTREQFF.

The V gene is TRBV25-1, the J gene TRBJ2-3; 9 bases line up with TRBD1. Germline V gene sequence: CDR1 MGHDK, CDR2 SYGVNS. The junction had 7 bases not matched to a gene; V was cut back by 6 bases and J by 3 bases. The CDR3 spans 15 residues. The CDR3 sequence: CASRTRTGVTDTQYF. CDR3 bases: TGTGCCAGCAGGACCAGGACAGGGGTGACAGATACGCAGTATTTT.

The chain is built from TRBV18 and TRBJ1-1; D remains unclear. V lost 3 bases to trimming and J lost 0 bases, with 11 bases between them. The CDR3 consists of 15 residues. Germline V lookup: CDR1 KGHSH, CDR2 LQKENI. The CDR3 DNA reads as TGTGCCAGCTCACCCCTTGGAGCGGTGAACACTGAAGCTTTCTTT. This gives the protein CASSPLGAVNTEAFF.

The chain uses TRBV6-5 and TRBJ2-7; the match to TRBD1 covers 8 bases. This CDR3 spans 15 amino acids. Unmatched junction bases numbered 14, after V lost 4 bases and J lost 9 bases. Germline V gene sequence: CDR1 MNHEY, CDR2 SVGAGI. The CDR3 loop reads CASSSGQGARVGQYF. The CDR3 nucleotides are TGTGCCAGCAGTTCTGGACAGGGCGCCCGGGTTGGGCAGTACTTC.

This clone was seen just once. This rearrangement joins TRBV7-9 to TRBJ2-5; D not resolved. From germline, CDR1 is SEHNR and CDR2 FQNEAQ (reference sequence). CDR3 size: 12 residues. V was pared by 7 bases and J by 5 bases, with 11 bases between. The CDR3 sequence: CASTPILETQYF. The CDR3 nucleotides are TGTGCCAGCACCCCGATACTTGAGACCCAGTACTTC.

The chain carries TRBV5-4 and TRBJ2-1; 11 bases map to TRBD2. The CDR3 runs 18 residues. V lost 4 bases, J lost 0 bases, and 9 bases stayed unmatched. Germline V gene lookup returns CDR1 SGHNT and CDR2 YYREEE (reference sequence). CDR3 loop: CASSPKASGGSSYNEQFF. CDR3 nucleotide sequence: TGTGCCAGCAGCCCCAAGGCTAGCGGGGGGAGCTCCTACAATGAGCAGTTCTTC.

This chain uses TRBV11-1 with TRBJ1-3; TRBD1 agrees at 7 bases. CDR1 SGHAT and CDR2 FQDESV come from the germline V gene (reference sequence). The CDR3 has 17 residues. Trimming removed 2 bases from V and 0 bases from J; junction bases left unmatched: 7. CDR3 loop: CASSLRFPGGSGNTIYF. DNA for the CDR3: TGTGCCAGCAGCTTACGTTTCCCAGGGGGCTCTGGAAACACCATATATTTT.

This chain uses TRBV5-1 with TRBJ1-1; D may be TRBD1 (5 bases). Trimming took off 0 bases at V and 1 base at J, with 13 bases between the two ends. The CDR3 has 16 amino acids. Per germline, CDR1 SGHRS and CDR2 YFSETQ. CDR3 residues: CASSLAGGRRNTEAFF. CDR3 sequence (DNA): TGCGCCAGCAGCTTGGCCGGGGGACGGAGGAACACTGAAGCTTTCTTT. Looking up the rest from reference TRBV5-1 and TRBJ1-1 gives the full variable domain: KAGVTQTPRYLIKTRGQQVTLSCSPISGHRSVSWYQQTPGQGLQFLFEYFSETQRNKGNFPGRFSGRQFSNSRSEMNVSTLELGDSALYLCASSLAGGRRNTEAFFGQGTRLTVV.

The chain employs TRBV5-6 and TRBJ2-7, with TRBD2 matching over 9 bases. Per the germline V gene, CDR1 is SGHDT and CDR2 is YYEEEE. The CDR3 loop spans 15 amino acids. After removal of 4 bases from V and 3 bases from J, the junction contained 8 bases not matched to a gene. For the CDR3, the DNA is TGTGCCAGCAGCCTTGAAGGCGGGAGGGTCTACGAGCAGTACTTC. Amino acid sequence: CASSLEGGRVYEQYF.

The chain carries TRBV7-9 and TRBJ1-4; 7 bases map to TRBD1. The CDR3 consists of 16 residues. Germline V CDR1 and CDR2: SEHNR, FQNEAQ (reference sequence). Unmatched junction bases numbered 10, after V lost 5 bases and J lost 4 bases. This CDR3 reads CASSPPDRSNNEKLFF. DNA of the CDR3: TGTGCCAGCAGCCCCCCGGACAGGTCAAATAATGAAAAACTGTTTTTT. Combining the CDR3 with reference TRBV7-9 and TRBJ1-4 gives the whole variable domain DTGVSQNPRHKITKRGQNVTFRCDPISEHNRLYWYRQTLGQGPEFLTYFQNEAQLEKSRLLSDRFSAERPKGSFSTLEIQRTEQGDSAMYLCASSPPDRSNNEKLFFGSGTQLSVL.

The CDR3 bases are TGCGCCAGCAGCCAAGACCCTGGCGGGGTTTCTGGAAACACCATATATTTT. As protein: CASSQDPGGVSGNTIYF. The chain carries TRBV4-3 and TRBJ1-3; D ambiguous. Germline V gene data show CDR1 as LGHNA and CDR2 as YSLEER. Trimming shortened V by 0 bases and J by 1 base, and 13 bases separated the two germline ends. The CDR3 loop spans 17 amino acids.

CDR3 sequence: CASGGLAYNEQFF. As DNA, the CDR3 is TGTGCCAGCGGGGGACTAGCTTACAATGAGCAGTTCTTC. This rearrangement joins TRBV28 to TRBJ2-1; 9 bases are a match to TRBD2. Trimming took 8 bases from V and 4 from J; bases not matched to a gene: 3. The germline CDR1 and CDR2 sequences are MDHEN and SYDVKM. The CDR3 contains 13 residues.

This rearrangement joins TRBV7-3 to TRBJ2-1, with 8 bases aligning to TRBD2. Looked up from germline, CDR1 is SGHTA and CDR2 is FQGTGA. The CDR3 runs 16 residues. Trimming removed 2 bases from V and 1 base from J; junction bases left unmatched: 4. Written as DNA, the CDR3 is TGTGCCAGCAGCTTAGATATAGCGGGGTCCTACAATGAGCAGTTCTTC. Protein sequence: CASSLDIAGSYNEQFF.

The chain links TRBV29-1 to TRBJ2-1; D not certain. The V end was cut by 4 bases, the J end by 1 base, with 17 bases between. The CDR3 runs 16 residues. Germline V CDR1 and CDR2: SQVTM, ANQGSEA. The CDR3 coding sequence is TGCAGCGTTGCTGTTATGGCGACACCATCCTACAATGAGCAGTTCTTC. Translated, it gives CSVAVMATPSYNEQFF.

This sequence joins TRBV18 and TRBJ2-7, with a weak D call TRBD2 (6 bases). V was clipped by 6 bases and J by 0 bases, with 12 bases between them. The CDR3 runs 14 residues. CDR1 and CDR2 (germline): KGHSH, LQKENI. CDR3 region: CASSPRDFSYEQYF. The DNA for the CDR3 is TGTGCCAGCTCGCCCCGGGACTTCTCCTACGAGCAGTACTTC.

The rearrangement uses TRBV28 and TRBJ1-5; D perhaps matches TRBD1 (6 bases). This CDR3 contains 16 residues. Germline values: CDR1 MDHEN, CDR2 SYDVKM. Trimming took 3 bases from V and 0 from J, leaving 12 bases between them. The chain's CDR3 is CASSFSRTVSNQPQHF. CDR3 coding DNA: TGTGCCAGCAGTTTTTCCCGGACAGTTAGCAATCAGCCCCAGCATTTT.

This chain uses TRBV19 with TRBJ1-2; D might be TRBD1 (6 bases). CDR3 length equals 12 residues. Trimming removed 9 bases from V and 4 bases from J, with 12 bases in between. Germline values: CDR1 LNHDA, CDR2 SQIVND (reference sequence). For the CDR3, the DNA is TGTGCCAGCTCAACAGGGCGCTATGGCTACACCTTC. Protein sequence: CASSTGRYGYTF.

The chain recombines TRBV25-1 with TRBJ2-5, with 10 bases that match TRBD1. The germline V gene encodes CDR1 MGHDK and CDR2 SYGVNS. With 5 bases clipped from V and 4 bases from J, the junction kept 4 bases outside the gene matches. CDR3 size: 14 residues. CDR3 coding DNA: TGTGCCAGCAGTAGACAGGGGGCGGGAGAGACCCAGTACTTC. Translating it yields CASSRQGAGETQYF.

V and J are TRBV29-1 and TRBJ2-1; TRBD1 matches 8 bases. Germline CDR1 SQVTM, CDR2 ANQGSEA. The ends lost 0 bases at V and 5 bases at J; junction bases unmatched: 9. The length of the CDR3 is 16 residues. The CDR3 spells CSVEDVRDRMDNEQFF. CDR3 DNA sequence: TGCAGCGTTGAAGATGTTCGGGACAGGATGGACAATGAGCAGTTCTTC.

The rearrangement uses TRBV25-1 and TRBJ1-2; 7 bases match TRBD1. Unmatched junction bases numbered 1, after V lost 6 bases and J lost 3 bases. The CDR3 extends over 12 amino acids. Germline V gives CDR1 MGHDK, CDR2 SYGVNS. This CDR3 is CASSQGDYGYTF. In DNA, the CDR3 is TGTGCCAGCAGCCAGGGGGACTATGGCTACACCTTC.

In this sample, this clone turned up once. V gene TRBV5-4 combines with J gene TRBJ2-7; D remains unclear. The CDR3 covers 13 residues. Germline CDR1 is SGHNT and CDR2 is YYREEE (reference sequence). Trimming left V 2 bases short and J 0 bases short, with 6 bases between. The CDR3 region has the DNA TGTGCCAGCAGCTTCTGGAGCTCCTACGAGCAGTACTTC. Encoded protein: CASSFWSSYEQYF.

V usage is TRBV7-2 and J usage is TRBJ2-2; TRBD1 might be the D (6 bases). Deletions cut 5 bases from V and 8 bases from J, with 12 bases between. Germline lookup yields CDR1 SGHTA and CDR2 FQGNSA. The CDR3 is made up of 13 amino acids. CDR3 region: CASSIHREGELFF. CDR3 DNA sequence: TGTGCCAGCAGCATTCACAGGGAAGGGGAGCTGTTTTTT.

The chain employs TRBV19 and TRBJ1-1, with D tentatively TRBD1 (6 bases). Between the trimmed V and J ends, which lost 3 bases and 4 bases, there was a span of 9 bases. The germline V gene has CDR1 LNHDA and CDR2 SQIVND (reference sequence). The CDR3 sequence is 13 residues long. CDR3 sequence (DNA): TGTGCCAGTAGTATTACAGGGAGCACTGAAGCTTTCTTT. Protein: CASSITGSTEAFF.

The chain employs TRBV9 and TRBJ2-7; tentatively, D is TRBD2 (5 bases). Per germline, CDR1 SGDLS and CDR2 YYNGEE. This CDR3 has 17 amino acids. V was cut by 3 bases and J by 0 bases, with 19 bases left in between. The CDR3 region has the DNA TGTGCCAGCAGCGCCGGGCGACCTGGGGAGTCCTCCTACGAGCAGTACTTC. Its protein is CASSAGRPGESSYEQYF. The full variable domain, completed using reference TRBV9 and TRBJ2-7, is DSGVTQTPKHLITATGQRVTLRCSPRSGDLSVYWYQQSLDQGLQFLIQYYNGEERAKGNILERFSAQQFPDLHSELNLSSLELGDSALYFCASSAGRPGESSYEQYFGPGTRLTVT.

The CDR3 DNA reads as TGTGCCAGCAGCTTCTTGGACAGGGGGCTCGGGGAGCAGTACTTC. It translates to CASSFLDRGLGEQYF. The chain has TRBV5-4 and TRBJ2-7; TRBD1 matches 11 bases. This CDR3 region has 15 residues. With V trimmed by 2 bases and J by 7 bases, 8 bases remained unmatched. CDR1 is SGHNT and CDR2 is YYREEE in the germline V gene (reference sequence).

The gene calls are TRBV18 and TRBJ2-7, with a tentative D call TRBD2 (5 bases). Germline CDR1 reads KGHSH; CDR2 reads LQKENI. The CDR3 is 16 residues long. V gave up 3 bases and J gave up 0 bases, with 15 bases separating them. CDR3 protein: CASSPLDLRSSYEQYF. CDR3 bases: TGTGCCAGCTCACCTCTGGACTTAAGGAGCTCCTACGAGCAGTACTTC.

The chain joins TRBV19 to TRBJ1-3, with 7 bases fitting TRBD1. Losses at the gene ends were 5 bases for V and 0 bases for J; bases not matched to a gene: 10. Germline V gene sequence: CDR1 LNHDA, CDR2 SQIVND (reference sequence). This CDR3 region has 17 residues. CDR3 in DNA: TGTGCCAGTAGTCAAAGGGACAGATTTTCCTCTGGAAACACCATATATTTT. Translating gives CASSQRDRFSSGNTIYF. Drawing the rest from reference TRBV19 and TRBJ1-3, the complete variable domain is DGGITQSPKYLFRKEGQNVTLSCEQNLNHDAMYWYRQDPGQGLRLIYYSQIVNDFQKGDIAEGYSVSREKKESFPLTVTSAQKNPTAFYLCASSQRDRFSSGNTIYFGEGSWLTVV.